This record looks at one T cell receptor (beta chain) sequence and its context. Its target is not known. The data were obtained in a study of post-analysis software for immune sequencing data. Study summary: Multiple sclerosis in the patients followed relapsing-remitting, secondary progressive and progressive-relapsing courses. Broader study findings: Controls significantly exceeded multiple sclerosis patients in normalized Chao1 diversity. Included in a set of four or five TRBV segments more frequent in patients than controls were TRBV5-6, TRBV5-1 and TRBV20-1.

The library was made from cDNA and included unique molecular identifiers. T cells numbering roughly 1 to 11 million yielded cDNA molecules that totaled some 500,000. TCRdb reprocessed the PCR reads with MiXCR, giving one entry per CDR3 protein. In the table there are about 540,000 distinct CDR3 sequences, under 40% of which are singletons. Germline assignment: CDR1 KGHSH and CDR2 LQKENI. V shed 1 base, J shed 6 bases, and the junction held 6 bases outside the gene matches. CDR3 length: 15 amino acids. The TCR originated in a girl aged 2-17 years with multiple sclerosis. J is TRBJ2-7 and V is TRBV18, with 10 bases fitting TRBD2. The sequenced sample consisted of blood. In DNA, the CDR3 is TGTGCCAGCTCACCACATGCTAGCGGGGGTTCCGAGCAGTACTTC. The encoded protein is CASSPHASGGSEQYF.